One and the same sample provided the 3 T cell receptor beta chains below, sequenced in a study of blood T cell repertoires in COVID-19. Some clones are missing from TCRdb's copy, which holds only in-frame ones; the method was immunoSEQ multiplex PCR. The table records tens of thousands of clones, about 90% of them present only once. The sequenced sample was peripheral blood. Every receptor here comes from a man aged 50 to 60 with COVID-19, enrolled during active disease.

The chain recombines TRBV7-8 with TRBJ1-4, with 7 bases identical to TRBD1. Germline trimming cut 2 bases from V and 7 bases from J; bases unmatched to any gene: 4. From germline, CDR1 is SGHVS and CDR2 FQNEAQ. This CDR3 contains 14 residues. Here the CDR3 DNA reads TGTGCCAGCAGCTTATACAGGGGCGGTGAAAAACTGTTTTTT. Protein: CASSLYRGGEKLFF.

The chain combines TRBV5-6 with TRBJ1-2; 7 bases fit TRBD1. This CDR3 comprises 15 residues. V was pared by 4 bases and J by 5 bases, with 11 bases of the junction left unmatched. Germline assignment: CDR1 SGHDT and CDR2 YYEEEE. The CDR3: CASSPVTGVGYGYTF. In nucleotides, the CDR3 is TGTGCCAGCAGCCCCGTAACAGGGGTAGGGTATGGCTACACCTTC.

The genes are TRBV14 and TRBJ1-1; D is unresolved. The CDR3 totals 15 residues. Deletions cut 1 base from V and 1 base from J, with 10 bases between. Per germline, CDR1 SGHDN and CDR2 FVKESK. DNA of the CDR3: TGTGCCAGCAGCCAAGGGTGGGCAGAGAACACTGAAGCTTTCTTT. Encoded protein: CASSQGWAENTEAFF.